This T cell receptor (beta chain) was identified during a study of blood T cell repertoires in COVID-19. CDR1 and CDR2 from the germline V gene are LNHDA and SQIVND (reference sequence). The CDR3 runs to 17 residues. V gave up 4 bases and J gave up 4 bases; unmatched junction bases: 9. TCRdb keeps only in-frame clones here, not all; method: immunoSEQ multiplex PCR. The repertoire has roughly 260,000 clones, roughly 86% of them found once; the top ten carry around 2.6%. The sequenced sample was PBMCs or T cells enriched from blood (not recorded which). This TCR came from a woman in her twenties or thirties with acute COVID-19. The chain combines TRBV19 with TRBJ2-1; 11 bases line up with TRBD2. The CDR3 DNA reads as TGTGCCAGTAGTAGGAGAACCGGGACTAGCGGTTACAATGAGCAGTTCTTC. It codes for CASSRRTGTSGYNEQFF.